Listed below are T cell receptor beta chains from one sample, sequenced in a study of blood T cells in healthy people across ages. TCRdb processed the 5' RACE reads anew with MiXCR; each CDR3 protein has one entry. The sample yields just over 800,000 distinct CDR3 sequences, around two thirds seen once. The sample comprised blood. These TCRs come from a man aged 25-45 years in good health. Both conserved end residues are part of each CDR3. Each record gives: CDR3 length, clone size, V gene, D gene, J gene, CDR3 protein, CDR3 DNA. D genes are given only for firm matches. Clone size, where shown, is once, few, many, or a class for clones that have expanded.

15,NA,TRBV5-1,NA,TRBJ2-1,CASSSMRDPYNEQFF,TGCGCCAGCAGCTCCATGAGGGACCCCTACAATGAGCAGTTCTTC
14,NA,TRBV20-1,NA,TRBJ2-7,CSAPPPDREGEQYF,TGCAGTGCTCCCCCTCCGGACAGGGAGGGTGAGCAGTACTTC
15,NA,TRBV5-1,TRBD2,TRBJ2-3,CASSLATSGSDTQYF,TGCGCCAGCAGCTTGGCGACTAGCGGCTCAGATACGCAGTATTTT
15,NA,TRBV7-9,NA,TRBJ2-3,CASSLERPRRDTQYF,TGTGCCAGCAGCTTAGAGCGGCCAAGGAGAGATACGCAGTATTTT
15,NA,TRBV20-1,NA,TRBJ2-3,CSARDLRGPADTQYF,TGCAGTGCTAGAGATCTCCGGGGGCCCGCAGATACGCAGTATTTT
12,few,TRBV7-2,NA,TRBJ1-1,CASSLDSAGAFF,TGTGCCAGCAGCTTAGACAGCGCTGGGGCTTTCTTT
15,many,TRBV27,TRBD1,TRBJ2-7,CASSPGTGGFYEQYF,TGTGCCAGCAGCCCCGGGACAGGGGGTTTCTACGAGCAGTACTTC
15,NA,TRBV7-9,NA,TRBJ1-1,CASSREQAVNTEAFF,TGTGCCAGCAGCAGGGAACAGGCGGTAAACACTGAAGCTTTCTTT
13,NA,TRBV3-1,NA,TRBJ1-2,CASSQGSAYGYTF,TGTGCCAGCAGCCAAGGGTCCGCTTATGGCTACACCTTC
14,NA,TRBV4-1,NA,TRBJ2-1,CASSRTGLVDEQFF,TGCGCCAGCAGCCGCACCGGGTTGGTGGATGAGCAGTTCTTC
15,NA,TRBV13,TRBD1,TRBJ2-7,CASSLRTGHHYEQYF,TGTGCCAGCAGCTTAAGGACAGGACATCACTACGAGCAGTACTTC
20,few,TRBV20-1,TRBD2,TRBJ2-4,CSARPDRTSGGAGSKNIQYF,TGCAGTGCTAGACCAGACCGGACTAGCGGGGGGGCCGGATCCAAAAACATTCAGTACTTC
15,NA,TRBV29-1,NA,TRBJ1-4,CSDKVDTPGDEKLFF,TGCAGCGACAAAGTTGACACACCAGGGGATGAAAAACTGTTTTTT
13,NA,TRBV10-3,NA,TRBJ2-1,CAIAQGSYNEQFF,TGTGCCATCGCCCAGGGATCCTACAATGAGCAGTTCTTC
14,once,TRBV12-3/TRBV12-4,TRBD1,TRBJ1-1,CASSFGDRSSEAFF,TGTGCCAGCAGTTTTGGGGACAGATCATCTGAAGCTTTCTTT
14,NA,TRBV6-2/TRBV6-3,NA,TRBJ2-2,CASSQLLPTGELFF,TGTGCCAGCAGTCAACTCCTGCCCACCGGGGAGCTGTTTTTT
15,once,TRBV5-1,TRBD1,TRBJ2-1,CASSLGDREGNEQFF,TGCGCCAGCAGCTTGGGGGACAGGGAAGGCAATGAGCAGTTCTTC
14,NA,TRBV7-2,TRBD1,TRBJ2-7,CASSPQQGAYEQYF,TGTGCCAGCAGCCCGCAGCAGGGGGCCTACGAGCAGTACTTC
16,NA,TRBV5-1,TRBD2,TRBJ2-1,CASSLGAGLSYNEPFF,TGCGCCAGCAGCTTGGGAGCGGGGCTATCCTACAATGAGCCGTTCTTC
13,NA,TRBV7-9,NA,TRBJ2-2,CASISTNTGELFF,TGTGCCAGCATTTCTACGAACACCGGGGAGCTGTTTTTT
15,NA,TRBV10-3,NA,TRBJ2-3,CAISERGPETDTQYF,TGTGCCATCAGTGAACGTGGGCCGGAAACAGATACGCAGTATTTT
17,NA,TRBV14,TRBD2,TRBJ2-6,CASSQLAGGLGANVLTF,TGTGCCAGCAGCCAATTAGCGGGGGGGCTTGGGGCCAACGTCCTGACTTTC
18,NA,TRBV20-1,TRBD2,TRBJ2-5,CSASGSSGGITYQETQYF,TGCAGTGCTAGTGGCTCTAGCGGGGGGATTACGTACCAAGAGACCCAGTACTTC
14,NA,TRBV27,NA,TRBJ2-7,CASRRDPIYYEQYF,TGTGCCAGCAGGCGGGACCCCATTTACTACGAGCAGTACTTC
16,NA,TRBV7-9,NA,TRBJ2-4,CASSLPSGPAKNIQYF,TGTGCCAGCAGCTTACCCTCGGGGCCAGCCAAAAACATTCAGTACTTC
15,NA,TRBV4-3,NA,TRBJ2-5,CASSQVGGPGETQYF,TGCGCCAGCAGCCAAGTCGGGGGCCCCGGAGAGACCCAGTACTTC
14,NA,TRBV7-2,TRBD2,TRBJ2-1,CASGTSGGVNEQFF,TGTGCCAGCGGGACTAGCGGGGGGGTTAATGAGCAGTTCTTC